This T cell receptor (beta chain) was obtained from a study of CD4 T cells in relation to SARS-CoV-2 and coronaviruses. Here immunoSEQ multiplex PCR was the method, and the copy in TCRdb shows in-frame clones only, minus some. This sample has 26,000 or so clones, with about three quarters found just once. This CDR3 contains 14 residues. The germline V gene has CDR1 SNHLY and CDR2 FYNNEI. Trimming shortened V by 0 bases and J by 8 bases, and 13 bases separated the two germline ends. Before the COVID-19 pandemic, during about 2011-2019, CD4+ T cells were taken from unexposed donors. Isolation of CD4+ T cells took place after about 9 days in culture. Unexposed-donor CD4+ T cells were probed with SARS-CoV-2 S/N and four cold-coronavirus spikes, cells permitting. Of note for this clone: Its antigen is as yet unknown.

The chain is built from TRBV2 and TRBJ1-2; a possible D gene is TRBD1 (6 bases). The sample consisted of CD4+ T cells from PBMCs, cultured in vitro. This receptor was obtained from a human donor in good health. CDR3 DNA: TGTGCCAGCAGTGAAGCCGCAGGACAGCGAGGCTACACCTTC. Translation gives CASSEAAGQRGYTF.